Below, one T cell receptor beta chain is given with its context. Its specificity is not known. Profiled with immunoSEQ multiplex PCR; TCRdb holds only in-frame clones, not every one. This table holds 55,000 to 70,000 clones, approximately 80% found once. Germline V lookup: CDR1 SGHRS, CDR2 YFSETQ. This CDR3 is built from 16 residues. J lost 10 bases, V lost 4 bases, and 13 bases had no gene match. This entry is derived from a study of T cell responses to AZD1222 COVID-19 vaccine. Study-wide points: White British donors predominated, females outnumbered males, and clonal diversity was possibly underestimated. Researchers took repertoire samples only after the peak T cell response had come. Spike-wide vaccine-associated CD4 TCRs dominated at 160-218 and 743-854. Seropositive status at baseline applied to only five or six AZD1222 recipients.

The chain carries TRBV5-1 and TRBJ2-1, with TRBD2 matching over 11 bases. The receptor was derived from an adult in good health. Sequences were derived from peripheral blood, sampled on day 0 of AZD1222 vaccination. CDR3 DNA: TGCGCCAGCAGCCTCCTGACTAGCGGGGCGGGCAGGGAGCAGTTCTTC. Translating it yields CASSLLTSGAGREQFF.